This record looks at one T cell receptor (beta chain) sequence and its context. Sequencing was performed with immunoSEQ multiplex PCR; in TCRdb, only in-frame clones are kept and a portion is missing. Of a few hundred thousand clones listed, approximately 85% are singletons. The source of the sample is a study of blood T cell repertoires in COVID-19. The germline CDR1 and CDR2 sequences are SGHVS and FQNEAQ. J lost 5 bases, V lost 2 bases, and 3 bases had no gene match. The CDR3 spans 14 residues. The specimen was PBMCs or T cells enriched from blood (not recorded which). This clonotype originated in a woman in her forties or fifties who had recovered from COVID-19. The rearrangement uses TRBV7-8 and TRBJ2-5, with 9 positions matching TRBD2. CDR3 nucleotides: TGTGCCAGCAGCTTAATAGCGGGAGTCGAGACCCAGTACTTC. As protein: CASSLIAGVETQYF.